This T cell receptor beta chain was sequenced for a study of T cells after yellow fever vaccination. On the study more broadly: It was SMART-Seq v4 Ultra Low Input that prepared the fractions with low cell numbers. Broader study findings: Highly abundant clonotypes carried over from the bulk population could end up in FACS-sorted repertoires as contaminants. Though weaker, the secondary response peaked faster, on day 5 versus 15.

Concerning this clonotype itself: Its target is not known. At one end the junction does not follow the germline gene, possibly because of a read error.

From the 5' RACE reads, TCRdb called clonotypes with MiXCR, one entry per CDR3 protein. Altogether approximately 250,000 distinct CDR3 sequences are present, 6.7% being singletons, with the ten largest covering about 0.95%. Germline V lookup: CDR1 MNHEY, CDR2 SVGAGI. This CDR3 has 14 amino acids. The source of this sequence is a man aged 25-40 years who received the YFV17D yellow fever vaccine. V and J are TRBV6-5 and TRBJ1-4; possible D gene TRBD1, 5 bases. The sample consisted of CD4+ T cells sorted from PBMCs, taken on the day of the yellow fever booster vaccination. The CDR3, as DNA: TGTGCCACCAGTACGGGGCCAGTCGTCGAAAAACTGTTTTTT. Residues: CATSTGPVVEKLFF.